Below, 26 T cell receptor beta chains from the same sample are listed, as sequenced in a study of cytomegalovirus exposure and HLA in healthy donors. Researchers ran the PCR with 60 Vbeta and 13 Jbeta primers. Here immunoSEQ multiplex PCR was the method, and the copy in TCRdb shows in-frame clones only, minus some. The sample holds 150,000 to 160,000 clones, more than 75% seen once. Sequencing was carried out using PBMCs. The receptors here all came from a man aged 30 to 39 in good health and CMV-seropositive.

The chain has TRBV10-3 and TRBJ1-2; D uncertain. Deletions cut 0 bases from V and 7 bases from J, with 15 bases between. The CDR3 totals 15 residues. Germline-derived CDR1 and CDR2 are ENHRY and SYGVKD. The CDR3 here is CAISESEGSRGGYTF. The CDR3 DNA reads TGTGCCATCAGTGAGTCGGAAGGGTCACGGGGTGGCTACACCTTC.

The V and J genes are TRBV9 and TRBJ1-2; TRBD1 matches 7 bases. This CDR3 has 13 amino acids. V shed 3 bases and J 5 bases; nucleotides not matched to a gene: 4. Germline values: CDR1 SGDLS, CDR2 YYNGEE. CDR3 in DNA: TGTGCCAGCAGCGCGAGACAGGGTTATGGCTACACCTTC. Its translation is CASSARQGYGYTF.

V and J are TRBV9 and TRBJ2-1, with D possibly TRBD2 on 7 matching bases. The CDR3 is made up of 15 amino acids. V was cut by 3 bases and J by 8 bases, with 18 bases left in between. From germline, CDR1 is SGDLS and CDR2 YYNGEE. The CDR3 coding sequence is TGTGCCAGCAGCGCCGGGGGCGGCGGGAGCCATGAGCAGTTCTTC. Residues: CASSAGGGGSHEQFF.

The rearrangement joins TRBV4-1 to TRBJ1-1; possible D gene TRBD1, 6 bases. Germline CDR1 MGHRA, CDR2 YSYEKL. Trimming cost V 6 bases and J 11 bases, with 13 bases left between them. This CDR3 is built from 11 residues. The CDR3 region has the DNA TGCGCCAGCAGTGAAACAGGGCACGCTTTCTTT. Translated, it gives CASSETGHAFF.

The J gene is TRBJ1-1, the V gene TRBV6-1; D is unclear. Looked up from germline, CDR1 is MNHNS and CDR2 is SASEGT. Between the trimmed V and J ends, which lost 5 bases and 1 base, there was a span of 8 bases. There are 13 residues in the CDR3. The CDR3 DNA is TGTGCCAGCAGTTGGCGGAGGAACACTGAAGCTTTCTTT. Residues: CASSWRRNTEAFF.

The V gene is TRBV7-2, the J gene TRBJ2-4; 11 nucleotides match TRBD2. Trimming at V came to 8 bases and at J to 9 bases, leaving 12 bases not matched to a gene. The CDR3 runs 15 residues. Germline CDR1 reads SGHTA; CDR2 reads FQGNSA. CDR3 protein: CASQGLAGGLGIQYF. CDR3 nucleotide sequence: TGTGCCAGCCAGGGGCTAGCGGGAGGTCTGGGCATTCAGTACTTC.

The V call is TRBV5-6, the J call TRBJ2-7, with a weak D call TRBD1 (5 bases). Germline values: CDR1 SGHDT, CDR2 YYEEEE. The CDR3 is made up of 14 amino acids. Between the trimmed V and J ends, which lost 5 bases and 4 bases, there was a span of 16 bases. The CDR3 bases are TGTGCCAGCAGGGCTAGGGGTGATGGTTACGAGCAGTACTTC. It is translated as CASRARGDGYEQYF.

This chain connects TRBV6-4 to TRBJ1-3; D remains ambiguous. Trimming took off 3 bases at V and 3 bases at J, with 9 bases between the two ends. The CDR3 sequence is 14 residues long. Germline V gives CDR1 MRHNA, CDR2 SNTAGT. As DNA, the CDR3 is TGTGCCAGCAGTGAATTAGATTATGGAAACACCATATATTTT. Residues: CASSELDYGNTIYF.

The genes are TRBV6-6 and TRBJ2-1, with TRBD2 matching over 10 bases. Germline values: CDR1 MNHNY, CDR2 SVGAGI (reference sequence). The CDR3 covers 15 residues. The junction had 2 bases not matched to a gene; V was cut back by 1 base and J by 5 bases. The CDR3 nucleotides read TGTGCCAGCAGTTACTTAGCGGGAGGTAACAATGAGCAGTTCTTC. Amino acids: CASSYLAGGNNEQFF.

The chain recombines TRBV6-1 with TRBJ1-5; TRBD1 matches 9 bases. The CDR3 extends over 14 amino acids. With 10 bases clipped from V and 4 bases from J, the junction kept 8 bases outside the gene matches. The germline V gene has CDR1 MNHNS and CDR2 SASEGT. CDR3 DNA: TGTGCCACTAGGGGACAGGGAATGAATCAGCCCCAGCATTTT. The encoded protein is CATRGQGMNQPQHF.

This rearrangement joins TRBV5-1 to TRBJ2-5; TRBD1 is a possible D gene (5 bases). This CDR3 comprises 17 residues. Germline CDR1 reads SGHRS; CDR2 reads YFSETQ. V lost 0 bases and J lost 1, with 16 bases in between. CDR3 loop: CASSLVVRRQGQETQYF. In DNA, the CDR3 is TGCGCCAGCAGCTTGGTGGTTCGGCGGCAGGGCCAAGAGACCCAGTACTTC. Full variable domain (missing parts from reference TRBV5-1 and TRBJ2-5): KAGVTQTPRYLIKTRGQQVTLSCSPISGHRSVSWYQQTPGQGLQFLFEYFSETQRNKGNFPGRFSGRQFSNSRSEMNVSTLELGDSALYLCASSLVVRRQGQETQYFGPGTRLLVL.

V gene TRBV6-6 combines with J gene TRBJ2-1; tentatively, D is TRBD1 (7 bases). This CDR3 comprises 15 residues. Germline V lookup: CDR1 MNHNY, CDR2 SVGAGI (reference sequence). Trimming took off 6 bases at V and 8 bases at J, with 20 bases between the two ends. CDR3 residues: CASSGGGLGSDEQFF. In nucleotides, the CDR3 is TGTGCCAGCAGCGGAGGGGGCCTCGGTTCGGATGAGCAGTTCTTC.

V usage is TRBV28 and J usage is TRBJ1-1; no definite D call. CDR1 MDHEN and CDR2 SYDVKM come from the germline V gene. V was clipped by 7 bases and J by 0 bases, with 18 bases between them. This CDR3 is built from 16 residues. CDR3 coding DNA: TGTGCCAGCACCCTCAGGCTGATACGGATGAACACTGAAGCTTTCTTT. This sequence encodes CASTLRLIRMNTEAFF.

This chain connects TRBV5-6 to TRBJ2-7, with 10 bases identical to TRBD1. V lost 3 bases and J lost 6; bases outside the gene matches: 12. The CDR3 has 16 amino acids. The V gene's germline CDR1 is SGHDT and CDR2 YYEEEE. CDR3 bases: TGTGCCAGCAGCTCGCAGACAGGGGGCAATCTTGGCGAGCAGTACTTC. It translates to CASSSQTGGNLGEQYF.

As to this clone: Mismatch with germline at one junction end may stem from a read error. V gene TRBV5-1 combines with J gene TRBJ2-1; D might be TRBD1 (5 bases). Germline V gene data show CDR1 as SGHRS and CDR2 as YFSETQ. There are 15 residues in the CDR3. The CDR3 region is CASRLDTNSYNEQFF. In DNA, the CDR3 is TGCGCCAGCAGGTTGGACACTAACTCCTACAATGAGCAGTTCTTC.

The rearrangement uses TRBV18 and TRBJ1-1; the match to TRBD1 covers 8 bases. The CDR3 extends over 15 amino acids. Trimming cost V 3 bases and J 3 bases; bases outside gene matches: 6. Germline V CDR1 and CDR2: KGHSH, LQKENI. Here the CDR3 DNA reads TGTGCCAGCTCACCCGAACAGACAGGGGACACTGAAGCTTTCTTT. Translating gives CASSPEQTGDTEAFF.

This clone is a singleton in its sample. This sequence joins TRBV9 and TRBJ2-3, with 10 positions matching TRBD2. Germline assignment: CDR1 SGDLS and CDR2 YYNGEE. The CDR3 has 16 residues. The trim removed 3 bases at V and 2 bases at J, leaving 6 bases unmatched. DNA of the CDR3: TGTGCCAGCAGCGGGTACAGCGGGAGGGCCACAGATACGCAGTATTTT. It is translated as CASSGYSGRATDTQYF.

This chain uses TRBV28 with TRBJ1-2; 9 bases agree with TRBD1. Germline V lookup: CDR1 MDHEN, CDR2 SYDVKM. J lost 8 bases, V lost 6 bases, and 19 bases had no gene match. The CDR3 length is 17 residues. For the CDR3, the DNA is TGTGCCAGCAGCCCTGGGGGAGGGACAGGGCCCGCCGCCGGCTACACCTTC. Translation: CASSPGGGTGPAAGYTF.

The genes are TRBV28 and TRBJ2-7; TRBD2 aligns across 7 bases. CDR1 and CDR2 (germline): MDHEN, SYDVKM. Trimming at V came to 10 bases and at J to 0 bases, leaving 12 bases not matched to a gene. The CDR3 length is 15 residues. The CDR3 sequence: CATNLSGEPSYEQYF. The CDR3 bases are TGTGCCACCAACCTGAGCGGGGAACCCTCCTACGAGCAGTACTTC.

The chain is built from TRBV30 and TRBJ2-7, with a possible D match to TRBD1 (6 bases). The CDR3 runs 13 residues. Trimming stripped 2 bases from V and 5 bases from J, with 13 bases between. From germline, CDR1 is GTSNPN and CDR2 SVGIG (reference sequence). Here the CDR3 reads CAWSRQGFNEQYF. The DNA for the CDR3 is TGTGCCTGGAGTAGGCAGGGGTTCAACGAGCAGTACTTC.

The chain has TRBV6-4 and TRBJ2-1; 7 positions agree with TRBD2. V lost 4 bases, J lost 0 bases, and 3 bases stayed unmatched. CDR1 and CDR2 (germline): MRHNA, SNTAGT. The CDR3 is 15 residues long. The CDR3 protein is CASSVGGGSYNEQFF. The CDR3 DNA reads TGTGCCAGCAGTGTCGGCGGGGGCTCCTACAATGAGCAGTTCTTC.

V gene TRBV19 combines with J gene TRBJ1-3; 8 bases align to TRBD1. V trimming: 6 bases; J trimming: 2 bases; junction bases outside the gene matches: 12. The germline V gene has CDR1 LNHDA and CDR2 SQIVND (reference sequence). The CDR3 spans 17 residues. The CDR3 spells CASSPNPPTGAGNTIYF. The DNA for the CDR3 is TGTGCCAGTAGCCCTAATCCCCCGACAGGGGCTGGAAACACCATATATTTT. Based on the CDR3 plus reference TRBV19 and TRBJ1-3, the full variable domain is DGGITQSPKYLFRKEGQNVTLSCEQNLNHDAMYWYRQDPGQGLRLIYYSQIVNDFQKGDIAEGYSVSREKKESFPLTVTSAQKNPTAFYLCASSPNPPTGAGNTIYFGEGSWLTVV.

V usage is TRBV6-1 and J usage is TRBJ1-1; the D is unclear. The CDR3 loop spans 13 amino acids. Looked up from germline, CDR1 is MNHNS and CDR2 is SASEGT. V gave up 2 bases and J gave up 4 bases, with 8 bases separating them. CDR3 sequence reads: CASSEMRVTEAFF. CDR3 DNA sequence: TGTGCCAGCAGTGAAATGCGTGTCACTGAAGCTTTCTTT.

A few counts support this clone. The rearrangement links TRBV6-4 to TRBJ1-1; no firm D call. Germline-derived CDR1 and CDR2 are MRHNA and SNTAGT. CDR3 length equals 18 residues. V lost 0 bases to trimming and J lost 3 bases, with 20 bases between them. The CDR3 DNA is TGTGCCAGCAGTGACTCGAACCCTCATGAATATAGAGACACTGAAGCTTTCTTT. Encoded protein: CASSDSNPHEYRDTEAFF.

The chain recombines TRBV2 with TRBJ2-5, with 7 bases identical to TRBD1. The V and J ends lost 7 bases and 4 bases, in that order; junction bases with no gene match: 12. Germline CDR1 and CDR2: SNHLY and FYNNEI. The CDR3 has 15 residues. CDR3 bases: TGTGCCAGCACTCCAAGCCCAACAGGGGTAGAGACCCAGTACTTC. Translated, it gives CASTPSPTGVETQYF.

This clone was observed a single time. The CDR3 nucleotides are TGTGCCAGCTCATTGCGACAGGGTATCGCAGATACGCAGTATTTT. Translation: CASSLRQGIADTQYF. This rearrangement joins TRBV18 to TRBJ2-3; TRBD1 agrees at 7 bases. Germline CDR1 is KGHSH and CDR2 is LQKENI. Trimming removed 5 bases from V and 4 bases from J; junction bases left unmatched: 9. The CDR3 totals 15 residues.